This T cell receptor (beta chain) appears in the sequencing data of a study of CD8 T cells in ankylosing spondylitis. MiXCR, applied by TCRdb to the 5' RACE reads, yields one record per CDR3 protein. The table has fewer than 550,000 distinct CDR3 sequences, about 5% seen once. A few counts support this clonotype. Its antigen remains unidentified. Study outcomes and limitations: Clones that were linked to disease were CD8+ and were relatively rare in peripheral blood. A motif of several highly homologous TCR beta variants was seen as apparently characteristic of ankylosing spondylitis blood.

The length of the CDR3 is 13 residues. Germline CDR1 reads SGHTA; CDR2 reads FQGNSA. Losses at the gene ends were 8 bases for V and 7 bases for J; bases not matched to a gene: 8. The material sequenced was blood, either unsorted or a sorted T cell fraction (not recorded which). J is TRBJ1-5 and V is TRBV7-2; TRBD1 aligns across 7 bases. This clonotype originated in a male donor with ankylosing spondylitis. The CDR3 DNA reads as TGTGCCAGCGGCCGGGACAGTATCCAGCCCCAGCATTTT. It yields the protein CASGRDSIQPQHF.